Listed below are T cell receptor beta chains from one sample, sequenced in a study of T cells in Graves' hyperthyroidism and ophthalmopathy. Each CDR3 protein is one row after TCRdb ran MiXCR on the multiplex PCR reads. The sample shows hundreds of thousands of distinct CDR3 sequences, 18% of them seen only once. The sample taken for sequencing was blood. Source of these receptors: a woman between 45 and 60 years old with Graves' hyperthyroidism that later progressed to Graves' ophthalmopathy. Both conserved end residues are part of each CDR3. A D gene is named only where the DNA matches it firmly. Only some rows state a clone size, as once, few, many or a class for expanded clones.

-,TRBV7-9,-,TRBJ1-3,TGTGCCAGCAGCTTACAAAGATATGGAAACACCATATATTTT,CASSLQRYGNTIYF
-,TRBV18,TRBD1,TRBJ1-5,TGTGCCAGCTCGGGGGACAGGGGGTACAATCAGCCCCAGCATTTT,CASSGDRGYNQPQHF
few,TRBV3-1,-,TRBJ1-2,TGTGCCAGCAGCCAAGGTCGAGTGGATGGCTACACCTTC,CASSQGRVDGYTF
-,TRBV14,-,TRBJ2-5,TGTGCCAGCAGCTTCAGACAGTTACAAGAGACCCAGTACTTC,CASSFRQLQETQYF
few,TRBV7-2,TRBD1,TRBJ1-2,TGTGCCAGCAGCTCCCCGGGACAGGGGGATCGGAGTGGCTACACCTTC,CASSSPGQGDRSGYTF
-,TRBV12-3/TRBV12-4,-,TRBJ2-1,TGTGCCAGCAGTCCCCTCCGACAGGCGGGTGAGCAGTTCTTC,CASSPLRQAGEQFF
once,TRBV7-9,-,TRBJ2-3,TGTACCAGCAGCTTAACGGACCAGGGCCCACACACAGATACGCAGTATTTT,CTSSLTDQGPHTDTQYF
-,TRBV6-2/TRBV6-3,TRBD1,TRBJ1-2,TGTGTCAGCAGGGAGACAGGGGGTAACTATGGCTACACCTTC,CVSRETGGNYGYTF
few,TRBV4-1,TRBD1,TRBJ2-1,TGCGCCAGCAGCCCAACCCGGACAGGTGGCCACAATGAGCAGTTCTTC,CASSPTRTGGHNEQFF
many,TRBV2,-,TRBJ1-1,TGTGCCAGCAGCTATAGGTCCGCGGGGAACACTGAAGCTTTCTTT,CASSYRSAGNTEAFF
-,TRBV7-2,TRBD2,TRBJ2-7,TGTGCCAGCAGCATGACTAGCGGGGGGCCTTCCTACGAGCAGTACTTC,CASSMTSGGPSYEQYF
many,TRBV27,-,TRBJ1-6,TGTGCCAGCAGTTTATCGCCGGACAGTGACGTTTCACCCCTCCACTTT,CASSLSPDSDVSPLHF
few,TRBV6-1,-,TRBJ1-1,TGTGCCAGCAGGTCTGGGTGGCGTGTAGGGACTGAAGCTTTCTTT,CASRSGWRVGTEAFF
many,TRBV5-1,-,TRBJ2-7,TGCGCCAGCCGGGCAGGAACAGCCAACTACGAGCAGTACTTC,CASRAGTANYEQYF
-,TRBV29-1,TRBD1,TRBJ1-1,TGCAGCGCCTTGGGACAGGGGAACACTGAAGCTTTCTTT,CSALGQGNTEAFF
many,TRBV5-6,-,TRBJ2-7,TGTGCCAGCAGCTTGGCTGGGACCTTCTACGAGCAGTACTTC,CASSLAGTFYEQYF
few,TRBV5-1,TRBD1,TRBJ2-2,TGCGCCAGCAGAGGACAGGGGGCTTCCGGGGAGCTGTTTTTT,CASRGQGASGELFF